This TCR beta chain was sequenced for a study of T-cell memory formation after mild COVID-19. Broader study findings: Whether day 37 second-wave clones are SARS-CoV-2-specific was not confirmed. Contracting CD4+ clones lay largely in CM and EM, with CD8+ ones residing in EMRA. Within pre-infection memory, some responding clones were found, suggesting cross-reactive memory joined.

MiXCR, applied by TCRdb to the 5' RACE reads, yields one record per CDR3 protein. The table lists about 190,000 distinct CDR3 sequences, about a sixth of them singletons, with 2.4% in the top ten. The CDR3 has 12 residues. Trimming took 1 base from V and 6 from J, leaving 6 bases between them. CDR1 SEHNR and CDR2 FQNEAQ come from the germline V gene (reference sequence). Comments on this clonotype: Antigen specificity is unknown.

Sequencing was carried out using PBMCs or a T cell subset sorted from them (not recorded which). The sequence was obtained from an adult woman who had mild COVID-19 (a few samples of this study predate the infection). Cell type and time point are not known. The V call is TRBV7-9, the J call TRBJ1-2; D is unresolved. The chain's CDR3 is CASSLDLDGYTF. In DNA form, the CDR3 reads TGTGCCAGCAGCTTAGATCTTGATGGCTACACCTTC.